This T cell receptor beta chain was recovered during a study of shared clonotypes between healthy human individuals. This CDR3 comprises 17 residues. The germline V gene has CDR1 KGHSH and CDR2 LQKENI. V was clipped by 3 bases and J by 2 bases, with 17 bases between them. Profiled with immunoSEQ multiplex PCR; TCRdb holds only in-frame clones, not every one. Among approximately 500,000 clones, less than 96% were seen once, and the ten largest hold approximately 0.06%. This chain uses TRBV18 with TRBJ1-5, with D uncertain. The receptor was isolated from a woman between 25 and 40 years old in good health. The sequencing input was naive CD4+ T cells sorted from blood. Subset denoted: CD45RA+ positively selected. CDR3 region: CASSPFPATRGNQPQHF. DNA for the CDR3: TGTGCCAGCTCACCTTTCCCCGCGACAAGAGGCAATCAGCCCCAGCATTTT. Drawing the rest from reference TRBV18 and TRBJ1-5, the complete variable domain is NAGVMQNPRHLVRRRGQEARLRCSPMKGHSHVYWYRQLPEEGLKFMVYLQKENIIDESGMPKERFSAEFPKEGPSILRIQQVVRGDSAAYFCASSPFPATRGNQPQHFGDGTRLSIL.